What follows are 24 T cell receptor beta chains derived from one specimen sequenced in a study of T cell responses to AZD1222 COVID-19 vaccine. TCRdb keeps only in-frame clones here, not all; method: immunoSEQ multiplex PCR. The table includes 80,000 or so clones, more than 90% detected once. The source was peripheral blood, collected 28 days after the second AZD1222 dose. These receptors were taken from an adult who received the AZD1222 COVID-19 vaccine.

V is TRBV27 and J is TRBJ2-1, with D possibly matching TRBD1 (5 bases). The CDR3 extends over 13 amino acids. Trimming left V 0 bases short and J 10 bases short, with 10 bases between. Looked up from germline, CDR1 is MNHEY and CDR2 is SMNVEV (reference sequence). CDR3 bases: TGTGCCAGCAGTTTATCCCAGGGAAAAGAGCAGTTCTTC. This codes for CASSLSQGKEQFF.

The chain links TRBV9 to TRBJ2-3; 12 nucleotides match TRBD2. There are 16 residues in the CDR3. Germline V gene sequence: CDR1 SGDLS, CDR2 YYNGEE. Trimming at V came to 3 bases and at J to 6 bases, leaving 8 bases not matched to a gene. The CDR3 nucleotides are TGTGCCAGCAGCGGAGGACGACTAGCGGGAGCGGATACGCAGTATTTT. Its translation is CASSGGRLAGADTQYF.

The V and J genes are TRBV6-5 and TRBJ1-3; D call uncertain. V lost 2 bases and J lost 0, with 11 bases in between. Germline CDR1 is MNHEY and CDR2 is SVGAGI. This CDR3 spans 16 amino acids. The CDR3 bases are TGTGCCAGCAGTTACCAGTATATGAGCTCTGGAAACACCATATATTTT. Residues: CASSYQYMSSGNTIYF.

Only one count was recorded for this clone. The J gene is TRBJ1-4, the V gene TRBV19; 7 bases match TRBD1. CDR3 length: 14 amino acids. Germline V gives CDR1 LNHDA, CDR2 SQIVND (reference sequence). With 3 bases clipped from V and 7 bases from J, the junction kept 5 bases outside the gene matches. The CDR3: CASSIGQAGEKLFF. The CDR3 DNA sequence: TGTGCCAGTAGTATCGGACAGGCAGGTGAAAAACTGTTTTTT.

The chain is built from TRBV24-1 and TRBJ2-6; 8 nucleotides match TRBD1. V trimming: 8 bases; J trimming: 2 bases; junction bases outside the gene matches: 13. CDR3 length: 18 residues. Germline V gives CDR1 KGHDR, CDR2 SFDVKD. CDR3 nucleotides: TGTGCCACCACCTCGGAGCAGGGGGCCCCCCCTGGGGCCAACGTCCTGACTTTC. Translating gives CATTSEQGAPPGANVLTF.

The gene calls are TRBV19 and TRBJ1-1; possible D gene TRBD1, 6 bases. Trimming pared 11 bases from V and 2 bases from J, leaving 15 bases between. This CDR3 spans 13 amino acids. The V gene's germline CDR1 is LNHDA and CDR2 SQIVND (reference sequence). The CDR3 loop reads CAGGWGPNTEAFF. DNA for the CDR3: TGTGCCGGAGGCTGGGGGCCCAACACTGAAGCTTTCTTT.

This chain connects TRBV4-2 to TRBJ2-2; 10 positions match TRBD2. The trim removed 2 bases at V and 6 bases at J, leaving 9 bases unmatched. This CDR3 spans 17 amino acids. Germline V gene lookup returns CDR1 LGHNA and CDR2 YNFKEQ. The CDR3 nucleotides read TGTGCCAGCAGCCAAAAGGCCCTAGCGGGAGATCCCGGGGAGCTGTTTTTT. Its protein product is CASSQKALAGDPGELFF.

This clone appeared once. The chain couples TRBV19 to TRBJ1-6; D might be TRBD1 (5 bases). CDR3 length: 16 amino acids. CDR1 and CDR2 from the germline V gene are LNHDA and SQIVND (reference sequence). Trimming stripped 4 bases from V and 6 bases from J, with 16 bases between. CDR3 sequence reads: CASSTLGQGGNSPLHF. As DNA, the CDR3 is TGTGCCAGTAGTACTTTGGGTCAGGGTGGTAATTCACCCCTCCACTTT.

The chain has TRBV9 and TRBJ1-5; unclear D gene. V dropped 3 bases and J dropped 4 bases, with 14 bases sitting between them. Per the germline V gene, CDR1 is SGDLS and CDR2 is YYNGEE. The CDR3 totals 15 residues. CDR3 sequence: CASSAGPEANQPQHF. The CDR3 DNA follows: TGTGCCAGCAGCGCGGGCCCGGAGGCAAATCAGCCCCAGCATTTT.

The chain employs TRBV10-3 and TRBJ1-6, with D possibly being TRBD1 (6 bases). The CDR3 length is 15 residues. Per germline, CDR1 ENHRY and CDR2 SYGVKD. Trimming left V 5 bases short and J 5 bases short, with 13 bases between. The CDR3 loop reads CAISPLGGNNSPLHF. The CDR3 region has the DNA TGTGCCATCAGTCCTCTAGGGGGGAATAATTCACCCCTCCACTTT.

The chain uses TRBV7-3 and TRBJ1-2; 8 nucleotides line up with TRBD1. Germline V gene sequence: CDR1 SGHTA, CDR2 FQGTGA. The CDR3 sequence is 16 residues long. V gave up 5 bases and J gave up 8 bases; unmatched junction bases: 16. The CDR3 reads CASSPSRTGRREGYTF. The CDR3 nucleotides read TGTGCCAGCAGCCCCTCTCGGACAGGGCGAAGAGAGGGCTACACCTTC.

The gene calls are TRBV7-9 and TRBJ1-2; D is undetermined. Germline values: CDR1 SEHNR, CDR2 FQNEAQ (reference sequence). With 5 bases removed from V and 0 bases from J, the gap between germline ends came to 16 bases. The CDR3 has 16 amino acids. The CDR3 DNA reads TGTGCCAGCAGCCTATCCGGGATCACCCCTAACTATGGCTACACCTTC. Translating gives CASSLSGITPNYGYTF.

This chain uses TRBV5-1 with TRBJ2-1; 9 bases align to TRBD2. Unmatched junction bases numbered 11, after V lost 6 bases and J lost 7 bases. Germline CDR1 reads SGHRS; CDR2 reads YFSETQ. The CDR3 sequence is 15 residues long. The CDR3 region is CASIGPSGIRNEQFF. CDR3 nucleotide sequence: TGCGCCAGCATCGGACCTAGCGGGATCCGAAATGAGCAGTTCTTC.

The CDR3 is CASSPPRGLAGGFNEQFF. The CDR3 DNA follows: TGTGCCAGCAGCCCGCCTCGAGGTCTAGCGGGAGGATTTAATGAGCAGTTCTTC. The chain uses TRBV7-9 and TRBJ2-1; TRBD2 matches at 11 bases. The CDR3 contains 18 residues. Losses at the gene ends were 5 bases for V and 7 bases for J; bases not matched to a gene: 16. Germline lookup yields CDR1 SEHNR and CDR2 FQNEAQ (reference sequence).

This chain uses TRBV6-2 or TRBV6-3 with TRBJ2-2; tentatively, D is TRBD1 (5 bases). Germline CDR1 reads MNHEY; CDR2 reads SVGEGT. The CDR3 spans 15 residues. Trimming took off 6 bases at V and 0 bases at J, with 11 bases between the two ends. The CDR3 DNA follows: TGTGCCAGCAGCCTCGACAGTTCGAACACCGGGGAGCTGTTTTTT. Amino acid sequence: CASSLDSSNTGELFF.

The chain is built from TRBV19 and TRBJ1-4, with 8 bases aligning to TRBD1. CDR1 is LNHDA and CDR2 is SQIVND in the germline V gene (reference sequence). This CDR3 has 17 amino acids. V was clipped by 3 bases and J by 6 bases; unmatched bases: 12. CDR3 nucleotides: TGTGCCAGTAGTATCATTTACCAGGGGGCGAATGATGAAAAACTGTTTTTT. It encodes CASSIIYQGANDEKLFF.

The chain couples TRBV10-1 to TRBJ1-3; D is possibly TRBD1 (6 bases). The germline CDR1 and CDR2 sequences are WNHNN and SYGVQD (reference sequence). Deletions cut 7 bases from V and 3 bases from J, with 10 bases between. The CDR3 runs 13 residues. The CDR3 spells CASTGGSGNTIYF. CDR3 nucleotide sequence: TGCGCCAGCACCGGGGGCAGTGGAAACACCATATATTTT.

The V and J genes are TRBV7-8 and TRBJ1-3; D might be TRBD1 (6 bases). CDR3 length equals 16 residues. Germline loops: CDR1 SGHVS, CDR2 FQNEAQ. Deletions cut 5 bases from V and 0 bases from J, with 14 bases between. The CDR3 DNA follows: TGTGCCAGCAGCCCAGGGACATCAGACTCTGGAAACACCATATATTTT. Its protein is CASSPGTSDSGNTIYF.

This sequence joins TRBV19 and TRBJ2-6; 7 positions match TRBD1. This CDR3 has 15 residues. The ends lost 1 base at V and 6 bases at J; junction bases unmatched: 3. Germline V gene sequence: CDR1 LNHDA, CDR2 SQIVND (reference sequence). CDR3 bases: TGTGCCAGTAGTATAGGAGGGGGCGAGGCCAACGTCCTGACTTTC. It codes for CASSIGGGEANVLTF.

The chain joins TRBV5-1 to TRBJ1-2; 7 bases align to TRBD1. The germline CDR1 and CDR2 sequences are SGHRS and YFSETQ. The CDR3 sequence is 16 residues long. V lost 2 bases to trimming and J lost 5 bases; unmatched junction nucleotides: 12. CDR3 DNA: TGCGCCAGCAGCTTAACGACCCCGACAGGGAAGTATGGCTACACCTTC. This codes for CASSLTTPTGKYGYTF.

A few counts support this clone. The rearrangement uses TRBV14 and TRBJ2-7, with D perhaps TRBD2 (6 bases). The CDR3 has 15 amino acids. V lost 3 bases to trimming and J lost 0 bases, with 12 bases between them. Germline assignment: CDR1 SGHDN and CDR2 FVKESK. The CDR3 DNA sequence: TGTGCCAGCAGCCAGGGCGGGACTCTCTCCTACGAGCAGTACTTC. It yields the protein CASSQGGTLSYEQYF.

This rearrangement joins TRBV7-2 to TRBJ2-7; TRBD2 matches at 11 bases. There are 14 residues in the CDR3. The V and J ends lost 4 bases and 4 bases, in that order; junction bases with no gene match: 3. Germline lookup yields CDR1 SGHTA and CDR2 FQGNSA. CDR3 coding DNA: TGTGCCAGCAGCTCGGGACTAGCGGTTTACGAGCAGTACTTC. This codes for CASSSGLAVYEQYF.

The rearrangement links TRBV18 to TRBJ2-7; 7 nucleotides line up with TRBD1. CDR1 is KGHSH and CDR2 is LQKENI in the germline V gene. This CDR3 is built from 17 residues. Germline trimming cut 3 bases from V and 3 bases from J; bases unmatched to any gene: 14. The CDR3 here is CASSPWNEGQGDYEQYF. CDR3 bases: TGTGCCAGCTCACCGTGGAATGAGGGGCAGGGGGACTACGAGCAGTACTTC.

The chain recombines TRBV18 with TRBJ2-7; TRBD1 matches at 11 bases. Germline lookup yields CDR1 KGHSH and CDR2 LQKENI. Germline trimming cut 8 bases from V and 3 bases from J; bases unmatched to any gene: 6. CDR3 size: 14 residues. CDR3 nucleotide sequence: TGTGCCAGCCTCGGGACAGGGGGACACTACGAGCAGTACTTC. As protein: CASLGTGGHYEQYF.